This TCR beta chain was retrieved from a study of shared clonotypes between healthy human individuals. On this clone itself: The same CDR3 can be traced to other DNA sequences in this sample.

Positively selected for CCR7, the CD45RO-negative cells used as naive CD8 cells excluded terminally differentiated effector memory CD45RA+ cells. Trimming stripped 0 bases from V and 6 bases from J, with 7 bases between. The CDR3 sequence is 13 residues long. Germline values: CDR1 LGHNA, CDR2 YSLEER. The data were produced by immunoSEQ multiplex PCR, yet TCRdb's version contains in-frame clones alone and is incomplete. This sample has about 2 million clones, with over 85% found just once. The chain has TRBV4-3 and TRBJ2-3, with D uncertain. Material: naive CD8+ T cells sorted from blood. The source is a man younger than 30 in good health. CDR3 protein: CASSQEGWDTQYF. CDR3 DNA: TGCGCCAGCAGCCAAGAAGGTTGGGATACGCAGTATTTT.